This T cell receptor beta chain was documented in a study of response to subunit inactivated influenza vaccine (dated by TCRdb to 2017 to 2018). At the level of the whole study: To follow how T cells responded to a trivalent subunit inactivated influenza vaccine, the researchers relied on deep quantitative profiling of the T cell receptor repertoire.

There are many counts of this clonotype. Its specific antigen is unknown. Qualities for individual bases were not recorded, and no much larger clone is one base off. The investigation overall reported the following: The authors proposed that each seasonal influenza vaccination may bring in only a limited number of new T cells.

Library construction relied on RT-PCR. Sequencing was carried out with an Illumina HiSeq 2500. The public reads were run again by TCRdb, first through fastp at Q25 and then through MiXCR, and only productive beta chains were kept. Every CDR3 protein is listed once, alongside the most common genes and DNA of its rows. Here the sample has a few hundred thousand distinct CDR3 sequences; approximately 15% occur a single time. The biggest ten clones account for over 8.5% of the sample. CDR1 and CDR2 were assigned from the germline V gene (reference sequence) as SEHNR and FQNEAQ. V lost 6 bases and J lost 0 bases; the stretch between them is 9 bases long. The CDR3 runs 14 residues from the cysteine to the phenylalanine. The entry retains the CDR3 DNA only, 42 bases that are in frame from base 1.

This TCR was sampled from a man aged 50 to 59 who received an inactivated influenza vaccine. Donor details come from another sample of the same person, matched by shared clones. This receptor chain uses TRBV7-9 and TRBJ1-3, with the identity of the D gene unclear. The sequencing here drew on PBMCs from blood, taken approximately 12 days after vaccination. This receptor carries the CDR3 CASSQQSSGNTIYF. The nucleotide sequence is given as TGTGCCAGCAGTCAACAAAGCTCTGGAAACACCATATATTTT.